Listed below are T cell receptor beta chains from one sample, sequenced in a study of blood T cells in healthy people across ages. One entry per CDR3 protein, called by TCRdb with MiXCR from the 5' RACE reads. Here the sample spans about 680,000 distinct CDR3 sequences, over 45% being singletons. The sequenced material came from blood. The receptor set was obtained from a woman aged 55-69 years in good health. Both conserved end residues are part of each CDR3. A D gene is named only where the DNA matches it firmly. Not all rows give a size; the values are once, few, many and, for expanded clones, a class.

cdr3_nt: TGCGCCAGCAGCCAATTCAGGGGGAACACTGAAGCTTTCTTT
cdr3_aa: CASSQFRGNTEAFF
j_call: TRBJ1-1
clone_size: NA
v_call: TRBV4-1
d_call: NA

cdr3_nt: TGCAGTGCATTATTGAGGGACCCCTCTAGGGGCAATCAGCCCCAGCATTTT
cdr3_aa: CSALLRDPSRGNQPQHF
j_call: TRBJ1-5
clone_size: NA
v_call: TRBV20-1
d_call: NA

cdr3_nt: TGCAGCGTTGAAGGGACAGGGGGAGTAGAGACCCAGTACTTC
cdr3_aa: CSVEGTGGVETQYF
j_call: TRBJ2-5
clone_size: NA
v_call: TRBV29-1
d_call: TRBD1

cdr3_nt: TGCGCCAGCAGGGATGGAAACACCATATATTTT
cdr3_aa: CASRDGNTIYF
j_call: TRBJ1-3
clone_size: once
v_call: TRBV5-1
d_call: NA

cdr3_nt: TGTGCCAGCAGCTCTCCTAGCGTGGACGGCACAGATACGCAGTATTTT
cdr3_aa: CASSSPSVDGTDTQYF
j_call: TRBJ2-3
clone_size: NA
v_call: TRBV28
d_call: NA

cdr3_nt: TGTGCCAGCAGCAAACCGAACCAAGGACTAGGGAGGGGGGAGGTACAAAATGAGCAGTACTTC
cdr3_aa: CASSKPNQGLGRGEVQNEQYF
j_call: TRBJ2-7
clone_size: NA
v_call: TRBV11-2
d_call: NA

cdr3_nt: TGTGCCTGCAGCTACGATCCAGCGGGAGGGAATGAGCAGTTCTTC
cdr3_aa: CACSYDPAGGNEQFF
j_call: TRBJ2-1
clone_size: NA
v_call: TRBV7-9
d_call: TRBD2

cdr3_nt: TGTGCCAGCTCACCAGGCAACAGCTACAATGAGCAGTACTTC
cdr3_aa: CASSPGNSYNEQYF
j_call: TRBJ2-7
clone_size: few
v_call: TRBV18
d_call: NA

cdr3_nt: TGTGCCAGCAGTTGGTCAGACGAGCAGTACTTC
cdr3_aa: CASSWSDEQYF
j_call: TRBJ2-7
clone_size: few
v_call: TRBV6-2/TRBV6-3
d_call: NA

cdr3_nt: TGCAGTGCTAGAGACCCCAGGGGGGGATTCTATGGCTACACCTTC
cdr3_aa: CSARDPRGGFYGYTF
j_call: TRBJ1-2
clone_size: NA
v_call: TRBV20-1
d_call: TRBD1

cdr3_nt: TGCAGCGTTGACGTCGGCAATGAGCAGTTCTTC
cdr3_aa: CSVDVGNEQFF
j_call: TRBJ2-1
clone_size: many
v_call: TRBV29-1
d_call: NA

cdr3_nt: TGTGCCAGCAGCGTAGCCAGCGGGGGCTCGGAGACCCAGTACTTC
cdr3_aa: CASSVASGGSETQYF
j_call: TRBJ2-5
clone_size: NA
v_call: TRBV9
d_call: TRBD2

cdr3_nt: TGTGCCAGCAGTTACTGTTCAGGGTCCGCGAATCAGCCCCAGCATTTT
cdr3_aa: CASSYCSGSANQPQHF
j_call: TRBJ1-5
clone_size: NA
v_call: TRBV6-7
d_call: NA

cdr3_nt: TGTGCCAGCAGCTTAGAGGACAGGGGGCCTTCACCCCTCCACTTT
cdr3_aa: CASSLEDRGPSPLHF
j_call: TRBJ1-6
clone_size: few
v_call: TRBV7-2
d_call: TRBD1

cdr3_nt: TGCAGCGTTGAAGATCTAGGGACAGGGGGCGCAGAAGCTTTCTTT
cdr3_aa: CSVEDLGTGGAEAFF
j_call: TRBJ1-1
clone_size: NA
v_call: TRBV29-1
d_call: TRBD1

cdr3_nt: TGTGCCAGCAGCCAACCTAGCGGGAGAGGCTATGAGCAGTTCTTC
cdr3_aa: CASSQPSGRGYEQFF
j_call: TRBJ2-1
clone_size: NA
v_call: TRBV3-1
d_call: TRBD2

cdr3_nt: TGTGCCAGCAGACTAGCGGGAGGCGCCTACGAGCAGTACTTC
cdr3_aa: CASRLAGGAYEQYF
j_call: TRBJ2-7
clone_size: many
v_call: TRBV6-2/TRBV6-3
d_call: TRBD2

cdr3_nt: TGTGCCACCAGCAGAGCCCGGCTAGCGGGAGAGACCCAGTACTTC
cdr3_aa: CATSRARLAGETQYF
j_call: TRBJ2-5
clone_size: NA
v_call: TRBV15
d_call: TRBD2

cdr3_nt: TGTGCCAGCACCCAAGGTAGCGGCCCCTACGAGCAGTACTTC
cdr3_aa: CASTQGSGPYEQYF
j_call: TRBJ2-7
clone_size: once
v_call: TRBV9
d_call: NA

cdr3_nt: TGTGCCAGCAGAGTTGCCGGGACTAGCGGGAGCGAGCAGTACTTC
cdr3_aa: CASRVAGTSGSEQYF
j_call: TRBJ2-7
clone_size: NA
v_call: TRBV28
d_call: TRBD2

cdr3_nt: TGTGCCAGCAGCCCCCCAGGCGGGTTCCCCTCCTACGAGCAGTACTTC
cdr3_aa: CASSPPGGFPSYEQYF
j_call: TRBJ2-7
clone_size: few
v_call: TRBV7-2
d_call: NA

cdr3_nt: TGCAGTGCTTCGCCCTCTGCCGCTGGCTTTGGCGGCTACACCTTC
cdr3_aa: CSASPSAAGFGGYTF
j_call: TRBJ1-2
clone_size: NA
v_call: TRBV20-1
d_call: NA

cdr3_nt: TGTGCCAGCTCACCGGAGGGGCAGGGGCCAAACTATGGCTACACCTTC
cdr3_aa: CASSPEGQGPNYGYTF
j_call: TRBJ1-2
clone_size: NA
v_call: TRBV18
d_call: NA

cdr3_nt: TGTGCCAGCAGCTTAGTTTCGTGGGGGCATCAAAACACTGAAGCTTTCTTT
cdr3_aa: CASSLVSWGHQNTEAFF
j_call: TRBJ1-1
clone_size: NA
v_call: TRBV13
d_call: NA

cdr3_nt: TGTGCCAGCAGCCGCCGGAGCTCCTACGAGCAGTACTTC
cdr3_aa: CASSRRSSYEQYF
j_call: TRBJ2-7
clone_size: NA
v_call: TRBV5-8
d_call: NA

cdr3_nt: TGTGCCGGCAGCGTAGGGGGGGACCCTCGTGGCAATGAGCAGTTCTTC
cdr3_aa: CAGSVGGDPRGNEQFF
j_call: TRBJ2-1
clone_size: NA
v_call: TRBV9
d_call: NA

cdr3_nt: TGCAGTGCCGGACAGTCTCAGCAGTTCTTC
cdr3_aa: CSAGQSQQFF
j_call: TRBJ2-1
clone_size: NA
v_call: TRBV20-1
d_call: NA

cdr3_nt: TGTGCCAGCAGCTTAGGCGGGAGGGCCGTGCAGTACTTC
cdr3_aa: CASSLGGRAVQYF
j_call: TRBJ2-7
clone_size: NA
v_call: TRBV7-2
d_call: TRBD2

cdr3_nt: TGTGCCTGGAGTCATCGCTTTTATGGCTACACCTTC
cdr3_aa: CAWSHRFYGYTF
j_call: TRBJ1-2
clone_size: NA
v_call: TRBV30
d_call: NA

cdr3_nt: TGTGCCAGCAGCCCATCCCGGGACAGGGGTAATCAGCCCCAGCATTTT
cdr3_aa: CASSPSRDRGNQPQHF
j_call: TRBJ1-5
clone_size: few
v_call: TRBV28
d_call: TRBD1

cdr3_nt: TGTGCCAGCAGTGTGGGCGGGAGCACAGATACGCAGTATTTT
cdr3_aa: CASSVGGSTDTQYF
j_call: TRBJ2-3
clone_size: NA
v_call: TRBV9
d_call: NA

cdr3_nt: TGTGCCAGCAGCCTACTAGCGGGAGTAAGCAATGAGCAGTTCTTC
cdr3_aa: CASSLLAGVSNEQFF
j_call: TRBJ2-1
clone_size: NA
v_call: TRBV7-3
d_call: TRBD2

cdr3_nt: TGTGCCAGCAGCCCCAGGGCCCCCTCCTACGAGCAGTACTTC
cdr3_aa: CASSPRAPSYEQYF
j_call: TRBJ2-7
clone_size: NA
v_call: TRBV12-3/TRBV12-4
d_call: NA

cdr3_nt: TGTGCCAGCAGCGGGTTAGGGCTGCGGGACAAGGGGGAGTATGGCTACACCTTC
cdr3_aa: CASSGLGLRDKGEYGYTF
j_call: TRBJ1-2
clone_size: NA
v_call: TRBV2
d_call: NA